Each of the 3 T cell receptor beta chains below was sequenced from the same sample in a study of blood T cell repertoires in COVID-19. Libraries were prepared by immunoSEQ multiplex PCR; TCRdb keeps only in-frame clonotypes and omits some of them. Found here are 65,000 to 90,000 clones, about 82% of them singletons; the top ten hold more than 4.5%. Material for sequencing was peripheral blood. These receptors came from a woman older than 75 with active or convalescent COVID-19.

The V gene is TRBV30, the J gene TRBJ2-1; D is undetermined. This CDR3 is built from 13 residues. Trimming stripped 2 bases from V and 9 bases from J, with 14 bases between. CDR1 is GTSNPN and CDR2 is SVGIG in the germline V gene (reference sequence). As DNA, the CDR3 is TGTGCCTGGAGTCCCTACGTCCTACTTGAGCAGTTCTTC. Residues: CAWSPYVLLEQFF. The complete variable domain, with remaining parts taken from reference TRBV30 and TRBJ2-1, reads SQTIHQWPATLVQPVGSPLSLECTVEGTSNPNLYWYRQAAGRGLQLLFYSVGIGQISSEVPQNLSASRPQDRQFILSSKKLLLSDSGFYLCAWSPYVLLEQFFGPGTRLTVL.

CDR3 DNA: TGTGCCAGCAGTAGCGGGGACAGGGTAAGGTATCAGCCCCAGCATTTT. Translated: CASSSGDRVRYQPQHF. The gene calls are TRBV28 and TRBJ1-5, with 9 bases that match TRBD1. The CDR3 totals 16 residues. Germline assignment: CDR1 MDHEN and CDR2 SYDVKM. Germline trimming cut 5 bases from V and 5 bases from J; bases unmatched to any gene: 10.

The genes are TRBV28 and TRBJ1-5; no firm D call. In germline, CDR1 is MDHEN, CDR2 SYDVKM. The CDR3 covers 14 residues. Deletions cut 4 bases from V and 0 bases from J, with 7 bases between. The CDR3 here is CASSSSFSNQPQHF. The CDR3 nucleotides read TGTGCCAGCAGTTCCAGTTTTAGCAATCAGCCCCAGCATTTT.